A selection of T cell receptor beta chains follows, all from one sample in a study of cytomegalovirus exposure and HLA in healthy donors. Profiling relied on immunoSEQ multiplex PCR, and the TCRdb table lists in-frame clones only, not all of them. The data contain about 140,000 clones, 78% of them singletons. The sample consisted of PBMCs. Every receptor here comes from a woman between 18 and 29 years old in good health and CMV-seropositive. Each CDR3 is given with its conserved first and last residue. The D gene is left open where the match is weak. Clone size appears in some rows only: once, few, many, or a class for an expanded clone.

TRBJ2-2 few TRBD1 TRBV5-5 TGTGCCAGCAGCTTCGGACAGGGGCGGGACGGGGAGCTGTTTTTT CASSFGQGRDGELFF
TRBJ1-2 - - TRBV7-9 TGTGCCAGCAGCTTTCCCATAGCTAACTATGGCTACACCTTC CASSFPIANYGYTF
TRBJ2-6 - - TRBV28 TGTGCCAGCAGTTTACGGGTTCCGGGGGCCAACGTCCTGACTTTC CASSLRVPGANVLTF
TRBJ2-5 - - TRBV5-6 TGTGCCAGCAGCTTGTGGGGCCAGGAAAAAACCCAAGAGACCCAGTACTTC CASSLWGQEKTQETQYF
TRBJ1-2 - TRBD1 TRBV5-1 TGCGCCAGCAGCTTGACAGGGGATGGTGGCTACACCTTC CASSLTGDGGYTF
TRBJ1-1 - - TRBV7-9 TGTGCCAGCAGCCAGGAGGTCGTAGCTTTCTTT CASSQEVVAFF
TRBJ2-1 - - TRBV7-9 TGTGCCAGCAGCTCCGACACAGGGTCGCATGAGCAGTTCTTC CASSSDTGSHEQFF
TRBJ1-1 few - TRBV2 TGTGCCAGCAGGGAGGGGATGGCTGAAGCTTTCTTT CASREGMAEAFF
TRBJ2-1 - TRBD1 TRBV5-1 TGCGCCAGCAGCCTGGGACAGGGTTCCCATGAGCAGTTCTTC CASSLGQGSHEQFF
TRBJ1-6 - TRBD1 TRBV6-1 TGTGCCAGCAGTGCCAGGACAGGGGGCTTTTCACCCCTCCACTTT CASSARTGGFSPLHF
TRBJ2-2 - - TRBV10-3 TGTGCCATCAGTGAGTGGGCCAGAGAGCTGTTTTTT CAISEWARELFF
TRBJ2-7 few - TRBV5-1 TGCGCCAGCAGCTGGGGGGGGACAGGTTCCTACGAGCAGTACTTC CASSWGGTGSYEQYF
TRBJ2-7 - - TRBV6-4 TGTGCCAGCAGTGACTCGAGTCGTTACGAGCAGTACTTC CASSDSSRYEQYF
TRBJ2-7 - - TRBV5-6 TGTGCCAGCAGCCTGACTGATACAGGTCTGCGGCAGTACTTC CASSLTDTGLRQYF
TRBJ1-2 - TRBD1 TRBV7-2 TGTGCCAGCAGTCCTCGCGACAGGGGGATCTCTAACTATGGCTACACCTTC CASSPRDRGISNYGYTF
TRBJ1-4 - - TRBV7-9 TGTGCCAGCAGCTTGACGCTAGGGGGGGCTCGTGAAAAACTGTTTTTT CASSLTLGGAREKLFF
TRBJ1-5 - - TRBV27 TGTGCCAGCAGTCCCCGGGGGGATGGCAATCAGCCCCAGCATTTT CASSPRGDGNQPQHF
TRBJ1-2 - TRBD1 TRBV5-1 TGCGCCAGCAGCCCACCGGGACAGGGTGGGCTTGGCTACACCTTC CASSPPGQGGLGYTF
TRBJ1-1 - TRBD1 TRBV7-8 TGTGCCAGCAGCTTCAGGGGGAAGAACACTGAAGCTTTCTTT CASSFRGKNTEAFF
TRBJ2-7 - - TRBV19 TGTGCCAGTAGTATAGGTTTCAAGGCAAGAACAGCAAACTACGAGCAGTACTTC CASSIGFKARTANYEQYF
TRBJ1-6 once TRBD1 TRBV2 TGTGCCAGCAGTGAGGGACAGAAGTATAATTCACCCCTCCACTTT CASSEGQKYNSPLHF
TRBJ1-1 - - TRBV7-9 TGTGCCAGCGGCCCCCAGGACACTGAAGCTTTCTTT CASGPQDTEAFF
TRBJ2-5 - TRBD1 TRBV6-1 TGTGCCAGCATTGAGGGACAGGGACTAGAGACCCAGTACTTC CASIEGQGLETQYF
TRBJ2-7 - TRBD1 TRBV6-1 TGTGCCAGCAGTGATGAGTTCAGGGGGAGATCCTACGAGCAGTACTTC CASSDEFRGRSYEQYF
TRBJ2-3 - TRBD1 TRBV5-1 TGCGCCAGCAGCTTCGATCCGGGACAGCGTTTGGATACGCAGTATTTT CASSFDPGQRLDTQYF
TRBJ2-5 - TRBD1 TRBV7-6 TGTGCCAGCAGCTTGGGGACAGGGGTTGGGCAGTACTTC CASSLGTGVGQYF
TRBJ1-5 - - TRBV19 TGTGCCAGTACCTTCTCGGGGGAAGGACCCCAGCATTTT CASTFSGEGPQHF
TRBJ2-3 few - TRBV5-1 TGCGCCAGCAGCTTGGACTCCCACAGGGATACGCAGTATTTT CASSLDSHRDTQYF
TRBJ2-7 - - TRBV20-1 TGCAGTGCTAGAGACTGGGGAGGGCAGTACTTC CSARDWGGQYF
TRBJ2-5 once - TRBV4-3 TGCGCCGGCAGCCAAGATCTAGTCTCGGATGCGGAGACCCAGTACTTC CAGSQDLVSDAETQYF
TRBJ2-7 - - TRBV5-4 TGTGCCAGCAGCTTGCCTGCCTACGAGCAGTACTTC CASSLPAYEQYF
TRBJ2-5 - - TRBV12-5 TGTGCTAGTGGCTCACTTAAGCGCCAACCACAAGAGACCCAGTACTTC CASGSLKRQPQETQYF
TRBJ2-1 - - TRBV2 TGTGCCACCGATAGGCAGGGGCTCAATGAGCAGTTCTTC CATDRQGLNEQFF
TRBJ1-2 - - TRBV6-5 TGTGCCAGCAGTTCCACAGGGTCAGACTATGGCTACACCTTC CASSSTGSDYGYTF
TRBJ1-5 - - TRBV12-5 TGTGCTAGTGGTTTGTCCCTCGGGAGGGGAGGGGACAATCAGCCCCAGCATTTT CASGLSLGRGGDNQPQHF
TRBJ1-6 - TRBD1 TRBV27 TGTGCCAGCAGTTTCCGGGACAGGAGCTCCTATAATTCACCCCTCCACTTT CASSFRDRSSYNSPLHF
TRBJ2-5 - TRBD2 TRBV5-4 TGTGCCAGCAGCTTGGGGCCGGGGGGGATTGAGACCCAGTACTTC CASSLGPGGIETQYF
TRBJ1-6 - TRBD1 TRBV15 TGTGCCACCAGCTTACAGGGGGACGGTAATTCACCCCTCCACTTT CATSLQGDGNSPLHF
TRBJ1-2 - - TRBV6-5 TGTGCCAGCAGTTATAAGAGAAGTGGCTACACCTTC CASSYKRSGYTF
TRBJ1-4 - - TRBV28 TGTGCCAGCAGTTTCCCCGGAGACAGAGCAACTAATGAAAAACTGTTTTTT CASSFPGDRATNEKLFF
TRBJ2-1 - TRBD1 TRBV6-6 TGTGCCAGCAGTTCCTCTGACAGGGACCTTTACAATGAGCAGTTCTTC CASSSSDRDLYNEQFF
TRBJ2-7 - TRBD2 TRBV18 TGTGCCAGCTCAGCTAGCGGGGGTTTTTACGAGCAGTACTTC CASSASGGFYEQYF